This T cell receptor beta chain came from a study of radiotherapy plus CTLA-4 blockade in lung cancer. Focal radiation was given together with CTLA-4 blockade (ipilimumab) to patients with chemo-refractory metastatic non-small-cell lung cancer. CDR1 and CDR2 (germline): SGHNT, YENEEA. CDR3 length: 14 residues. The germline V and J ends were trimmed by 3 bases and 0 bases, with 6 bases remaining between them. The repertoire was sequenced with immunoSEQ multiplex PCR; TCRdb's copy has only in-frame clones and lacks some. The profile shows over 80,000 clones, roughly 86% of them singletons. This chain connects TRBV11-3 to TRBJ2-1, with D perhaps matching TRBD1 (5 bases). The receptor was isolated from a human donor with non-small cell lung cancer that progressed on radiotherapy plus ipilimumab. The sequencing here drew on peripheral blood, taken from a patient treated with radiotherapy plus ipilimumab. DNA of the CDR3: TGTGCCAGCAGCTTCGACAGCTCCTACAATGAGCAGTTCTTC. It is translated as CASSFDSSYNEQFF.